Below, one T cell receptor (beta chain) is given with its context. This sample was included in a study of blood T cell repertoires in COVID-19. J gave up 4 bases and V 6 bases, and 9 bases lay outside the gene matches. Germline CDR1 reads SQVTM; CDR2 reads ANQGSEA. The CDR3 spans 15 residues. Here immunoSEQ multiplex PCR was the method, and the copy in TCRdb shows in-frame clones only, minus some. The sample has 20,000 to 25,000 clones; approximately 80% are singletons. The rearrangement uses TRBV29-1 and TRBJ2-3, with 11 bases matching TRBD1. Material for sequencing was peripheral blood. The clonotype was recovered from a man older than 75 with active or convalescent COVID-19. CDR3 sequence (DNA): TGCAGCGTCCGTAAGAGGGACAGGGGGTCAGATACGCAGTATTTT. It codes for CSVRKRDRGSDTQYF.